This entry lists 15 T cell receptor beta chains sequenced from one sample in a study of blood T cell repertoires in COVID-19. Measured with immunoSEQ multiplex PCR; TCRdb has only the in-frame clones, and not every one. The table includes roughly 150,000 clones, around 86% detected once. The sample consisted of peripheral blood. Source of these receptors: a woman aged 80 or older with COVID-19, enrolled during active disease.

The rearrangement uses TRBV28 and TRBJ2-3; D might be TRBD1 (5 bases). CDR3 length: 15 amino acids. CDR1 and CDR2 (germline): MDHEN, SYDVKM. The V gene lost 7 bases and the J gene lost 1 base, with 15 bases spanning the gap. CDR3 residues: CASNQIGAGTDTQYF. As DNA, the CDR3 is TGTGCCAGCAACCAAATTGGGGCGGGCACAGATACGCAGTATTTT. The full variable domain, with the rest looked up from reference TRBV28 and TRBJ2-3, is DVKVTQSSRYLVKRTGEKVFLECVQDMDHENMFWYRQDPGLGLRLIYFSYDVKMKEKGDIPEGYSVSREKKERFSLILESASTNQTSMYLCASNQIGAGTDTQYFGPGTRLTVL.

The chain joins TRBV5-6 to TRBJ1-6; tentative D call: TRBD1 (5 bases). The V end was cut by 0 bases, the J end by 4 bases, with 11 bases between. CDR1 is SGHDT, CDR2 YYEEEE, per germline. CDR3 length equals 16 residues. The CDR3 DNA reads TGTGCCAGCAGCTTGGAGACAAAGGGGTATAATTCACCCCTCCACTTT. This sequence encodes CASSLETKGYNSPLHF.

This clone was found once. This rearrangement joins TRBV6-2 or TRBV6-3 to TRBJ2-7, with 7 nucleotides matching TRBD2. The CDR3 consists of 17 residues. The trim removed 5 bases at V and 3 bases at J, leaving 16 bases unmatched. From germline, CDR1 is MNHEY and CDR2 SVGEGT. This CDR3 is CASSLPRGIGRNYEQYF. The CDR3 DNA reads TGTGCCAGCAGTCTCCCTCGGGGCATCGGGAGGAACTACGAGCAGTACTTC.

The chain uses TRBV5-1 and TRBJ2-7; D is perhaps TRBD2 (6 bases). The CDR3 has 14 amino acids. V dropped 5 bases and J dropped 4 bases, with 16 bases sitting between them. Looked up from germline, CDR1 is SGHRS and CDR2 is YFSETQ. CDR3: CASRRDSAIYEQYF. DNA of the CDR3: TGCGCCAGCAGGAGGGACTCTGCGATTTACGAGCAGTACTTC.

The J gene is TRBJ2-7, the V gene TRBV28; tentative D call: TRBD2 (7 bases). Germline V gene sequence: CDR1 MDHEN, CDR2 SYDVKM. Trimming left V 7 bases short and J 3 bases short, with 13 bases between. The CDR3 sequence is 13 residues long. The CDR3 is CASNEGGGYEQYF. Written as DNA, the CDR3 is TGTGCCAGCAACGAGGGAGGGGGCTACGAGCAGTACTTC.

V gene TRBV2 combines with J gene TRBJ2-2; D might be TRBD2 (6 bases). V was pared by 6 bases and J by 4 bases, with 15 bases between. There are 15 residues in the CDR3. The V gene's germline CDR1 is SNHLY and CDR2 FYNNEI. DNA of the CDR3: TGTGCCAGCAGGAGACAGCCCGGGGGCACCGGGGAGCTGTTTTTT. Amino acid sequence: CASRRQPGGTGELFF.

CDR3 region: CASSLLADTEAFF. CDR3 in DNA: TGTGCCAGCAGCTTACTTGCGGATACTGAAGCTTTCTTT. The chain combines TRBV7-9 with TRBJ1-1; D remains ambiguous. V was cut by 2 bases and J by 5 bases, with 9 bases left in between. The germline V gene has CDR1 SEHNR and CDR2 FQNEAQ (reference sequence). The CDR3 spans 13 residues.

The rearrangement joins TRBV7-2 to TRBJ1-5; no firm D call. The CDR3 extends over 13 amino acids. Germline V gene data show CDR1 as SGHTA and CDR2 as FQGNSA. V gave up 5 bases and J gave up 4 bases, with 9 bases separating them. DNA of the CDR3: TGTGCCAGCAGCGGAGGAGGAAATCAGCCCCAGCATTTT. This codes for CASSGGGNQPQHF.

The V call is TRBV4-3, the J call TRBJ1-1, with 8 bases that match TRBD1. V was pared by 3 bases and J by 5 bases, with 5 bases of the junction left unmatched. Germline V gene lookup returns CDR1 LGHNA and CDR2 YSLEER. The CDR3 covers 14 residues. The CDR3 coding sequence is TGCGCCAGCAGCCACGGCAGGGGGCCAACTGAAGCTTTCTTT. Its translation: CASSHGRGPTEAFF.

V gene TRBV2 combines with J gene TRBJ1-3, with TRBD1 matching over 8 bases. The V and J ends lost 7 bases and 4 bases, in that order; junction bases with no gene match: 6. The CDR3 runs 14 residues. Germline V CDR1 and CDR2: SNHLY, FYNNEI. CDR3 sequence reads: CASTTGAEGNTIYF. DNA for the CDR3: TGTGCCAGCACGACAGGGGCTGAGGGAAACACCATATATTTT.

The rearrangement links TRBV5-1 to TRBJ2-1, with 14 bases fitting TRBD2. This CDR3 contains 17 residues. The J segment lost 4 bases and the V segment lost 3 bases, leaving 6 bases of the junction unmatched. Germline assignment: CDR1 SGHRS and CDR2 YFSETQ. The CDR3 protein is CASSYGTSGSQYNEQFF. The DNA for the CDR3 is TGCGCCAGCAGCTATGGGACTAGCGGGAGCCAGTACAATGAGCAGTTCTTC.

The gene calls are TRBV28 and TRBJ2-7; 10 bases are shared with TRBD2. J lost 5 bases, V lost 1 base, and 8 bases had no gene match. This CDR3 region has 16 residues. The germline V gene encodes CDR1 MDHEN and CDR2 SYDVKM. The DNA for the CDR3 is TGTGCCAGCAGTTTATTCACCGGGACTAGCGACAACGAGCAGTACTTC. Its translation is CASSLFTGTSDNEQYF.

This sequence joins TRBV19 and TRBJ1-5, with no clear D. This CDR3 comprises 13 residues. V was clipped by 7 bases and J by 0 bases, with 7 bases between them. In germline, CDR1 is LNHDA, CDR2 SQIVND (reference sequence). CDR3 nucleotide sequence: TGTGCCAGTAATAGTAATAGCAATCAGCCCCAGCATTTT. Its translation: CASNSNSNQPQHF.

A few counts support this clone. Different DNA sequences within this sample yield the same CDR3. The rearrangement uses TRBV12-3 or TRBV12-4 and TRBJ2-7, with TRBD1 matching 8 bases. Trimming took 8 bases from V and 1 from J; bases not matched to a gene: 1. The CDR3 runs 12 residues. CDR3 nucleotides: TGTGCCAGCGGGACAGGATCCTACGAGCAGTACTTC. Amino acids: CASGTGSYEQYF.

This rearrangement joins TRBV3-1 (or the pseudogene TRBV3-2) to TRBJ2-2, with 7 bases identical to TRBD2. The germline V gene encodes CDR1 LGHDT and CDR2 YNNKEL (reference sequence). V gave up 1 base and J gave up 0 bases; unmatched junction bases: 5. The CDR3 sequence is 17 residues long. CDR3 region: CASSQVGAGANTGELFF. CDR3 in DNA: TGTGCCAGCAGCCAAGTTGGGGCGGGAGCGAACACCGGGGAGCTGTTTTTT.